This T cell receptor beta chain was profiled in a study of blood T cells in healthy people across ages. Deletions cut 7 bases from V and 3 bases from J, with 13 bases between. The CDR3 sequence is 13 residues long. Germline V lookup: CDR1 MDHEN, CDR2 SYDVKM. Combining a sample-barcoded 5' primer with a J-beta primer mix, a second PCR ran for roughly 7 to 12 cycles. Each CDR3 protein is one row after TCRdb ran MiXCR on the 5' RACE reads. The sample shows 750,000 to 950,000 distinct CDR3 sequences, around 29% of them seen only once. This clonotype was picked up many times. These sequences were also reported in another study, on T cells of mothers and their children. That publication notes: Persisting microchimeric T cell clones went undetected.

The sequence was collected from a woman aged 40 to 55 in good health. The sample comprised blood. The chain couples TRBV28 to TRBJ2-7; no reliable D call. The CDR3 DNA follows: TGTGCCAGCAAAGACCGGGTTCTCTACGAGCAGTACTTC. It encodes CASKDRVLYEQYF.